This T cell receptor beta chain was identified in a study of blood T cell repertoires in COVID-19. Looking at the study overall: Material from acute and convalescent COVID-19 was sourced from the United States, Italy and Spain. PBMCs, B-cell-depleted T cells, or T cells were the source of the cDNA or gDNA that made up the material.

How the authors handled the data: Estimated nucleated cell counts came from reference gene primer amplification. Assay: immunoSEQ multiplex PCR; the TCRdb copy retains only in-frame clones and omits some. V and J calls and clone size are those listed in that table; D and trimming were worked out from the DNA. The repertoire holds about 42,000 clones, more than 70% seen once, with approximately 3.3% in the top ten. Germline V CDR1 and CDR2: LNHDA, SQIVND (reference sequence). The CDR3 contains 17 residues. V lost 2 bases and J lost 4; bases outside the gene matches: 10. What was sequenced was peripheral blood. The receptor was derived from a human donor in a cohort sampled during active COVID-19. V gene TRBV19 combines with J gene TRBJ2-5; 10 nucleotides match TRBD2. CDR3 residues: CASSIRGSGGARETQYF. CDR3 bases: TGTGCCAGTAGTATACGGGGGAGCGGGGGGGCTAGAGAGACCCAGTACTTC.